The sequence of this T cell receptor beta chain was determined in a study of regulatory T cells in long-lasting Graves disease. The authors built TCR beta libraries using iRepertoire HTBI primers and Arm-PCR of CDR3 regions. TCRdb re-called the multiplex PCR reads through MiXCR, storing one row per CDR3 protein. The table lists a few hundred thousand distinct CDR3 sequences, about 11% of them singletons, with 15% to 20% in the top ten. This clonotype was seen repeatedly, ten times or more. Time point in this sample: newly diagnosed GD, antithyroid drugs for less than 3 months. Extracted PBMC RNA gave rise to the TCR library. V was clipped by 2 bases and J by 4 bases, with 12 bases between them. There are 15 residues in the CDR3. From germline, CDR1 is SGHTA and CDR2 FQGNSA. This sample also appeared in a second study, on T cells in Graves' hyperthyroidism and ophthalmopathy.

This material consisted of peripheral blood mononuclear cells (PBMCs), taken at new diagnosis, from a patient treated with antithyroid drugs. This TCR came from a woman aged 18 to 35 with Graves disease. This chain links TRBV7-2 with TRBJ1-5; perhaps TRBD1 as D (6 bases). This chain's CDR3 is CASSLSTGINQPQHF. The CDR3 coding sequence is TGTGCCAGCAGCTTATCTACAGGGATAAATCAGCCCCAGCATTTT.